These 4 T cell receptor beta chains share one sample of origin, sequenced in a study of PD-1 blockade in mismatch repair-deficient tumors. Here immunoSEQ multiplex PCR was the method, and the copy in TCRdb shows in-frame clones only, minus some. The table records 45,000 to 60,000 clones, around 82% of them present only once. This specimen consisted of peripheral blood, obtained 4 weeks after starting pembrolizumab. The receptor set was obtained from an adult with mismatch repair-deficient cancer.

The rearrangement joins TRBV7-2 to TRBJ2-7; D gene ambiguous. The CDR3 is made up of 13 amino acids. From germline, CDR1 is SGHTA and CDR2 FQGNSA. Trimming took off 0 bases at V and 3 bases at J, with 6 bases between the two ends. The CDR3 DNA reads as TGTGCCAGCAGCTTAGCCAGGCTCTACGAGCAGTACTTC. It is translated as CASSLARLYEQYF. The full variable domain, with the rest looked up from reference TRBV7-2 and TRBJ2-7, is GAGVSQSPSNKVTEKGKDVELRCDPISGHTALYWYRQSLGQGLEFLIYFQGNSAPDKSGLPSDRFSAERTGGSVSTLTIQRTQQEDSAVYLCASSLARLYEQYFGPGTRLTVT.

The J gene is TRBJ2-6, the V gene TRBV27, with D unresolved. V lost 6 bases to trimming and J lost 3 bases, with 6 bases between them. The germline CDR1 and CDR2 sequences are MNHEY and SMNVEV (reference sequence). The CDR3 is 13 amino acids. The CDR3 sequence is CASSLDGANVLTF. CDR3 DNA sequence: TGTGCCAGCAGCTTGGATGGGGCCAACGTCCTGACTTTC.

The chain carries TRBV5-6 and TRBJ2-2, with 10 bases lining up with TRBD1. This CDR3 region has 16 residues. Germline-derived CDR1 and CDR2 are SGHDT and YYEEEE. V was clipped by 4 bases and J by 3 bases; unmatched bases: 6. The CDR3 loop reads CASSTRQGAYTGELFF. CDR3 bases: TGTGCCAGCAGCACGAGACAGGGGGCATACACCGGGGAGCTGTTTTTT.

The CDR3 nucleotides are TGTGCCAGCAGCCAATTCAGGGGATCTAACTATGGCTACACCTTC. This gives the protein CASSQFRGSNYGYTF. The chain carries TRBV16 and TRBJ1-2, with D possibly TRBD1 on 6 matching bases. The germline V gene encodes CDR1 KGHSY and CDR2 FQNENV. This CDR3 comprises 15 residues. Trimming removed 1 base at V and 0 bases at J, with 9 bases between.